This passage covers 13 T cell receptor beta chains from one sample sequenced in a study of T cells in tumors and immune-related adverse events listed by TCRdb under 2021. Libraries were constructed by the immunoSEQ multiplex PCR assay. As stored in TCRdb, this immuneACCESS dataset retains in-frame rearrangements with V and J assigned. A fraction of the clones does not appear; measured against another copy, unresolved V genes explain less than half of the discrepancy, and the remainder lacks a known reason. This sample is represented by around 5,000 clones; about 61% of them were singletons. The top ten clonotypes cover less than 7.5% of the sample. This specimen's treatment or condition label, interpreted: nivolumab (PD-1 blockade) given before sampling. The sample was gut tissue, taken from a patient treated with anti-PD-1 therapy. These receptors were obtained from a female donor with metastatic renal cell carcinoma.

This rearrangement joins TRBV5-6 to TRBJ1-6; 9 bases match TRBD1. This CDR3 is built from 16 residues. Germline V CDR1 and CDR2: SGHDT, YYEEEE. The V gene end was trimmed by 2 bases and the J gene end by 2 bases; junction bases not matched to a gene: 2. CDR3 loop: CASSFTGGAYNSPLHF. CDR3 bases: TGTGCCAGCAGCTTTACAGGGGGCGCCTATAATTCACCCCTCCACTTT.

The chain carries TRBV7-2 and TRBJ1-6; D unresolved. V lost 8 bases and J lost 7, with 12 bases in between. This CDR3 spans 13 amino acids. The germline CDR1 and CDR2 sequences are SGHTA and FQGNSA. The CDR3 spells CASGIAGNSPLHF. The CDR3 nucleotides read TGTGCCAGCGGAATCGCCGGGAATTCACCCCTCCACTTT. The whole variable domain, filled in from reference TRBV7-2 and TRBJ1-6, reads GAGVSQSPSNKVTEKGKDVELRCDPISGHTALYWYRQSLGQGLEFLIYFQGNSAPDKSGLPSDRFSAERTGGSVSTLTIQRTQQEDSAVYLCASGIAGNSPLHFGNGTRLTVT.

This clone came up a few times. The rearrangement links TRBV6-5 to TRBJ1-3; possibly TRBD1 for D (5 bases). From germline, CDR1 is MNHEY and CDR2 SVGAGI. CDR3 length equals 15 residues. Trimming took off 5 bases at V and 3 bases at J, with 14 bases between the two ends. Written as DNA, the CDR3 is TGTGCCAGCAGTGCCGGTAGGGGCGGTGGAAACACCATATATTTT. Protein sequence: CASSAGRGGGNTIYF.

This clone showed up just a few times. The V gene is TRBV6-5, the J gene TRBJ1-2; D is perhaps TRBD1 (6 bases). Germline V CDR1 and CDR2: MNHEY, SVGAGI. V was clipped by 6 bases and J by 8 bases, with 13 bases between them. This CDR3 spans 12 amino acids. The CDR3 region has the DNA TGTGCCAGCAGATCAGGGGCCAGCGGCTACACCTTC. It specifies CASRSGASGYTF.

This clone was recorded once. The rearrangement uses TRBV18 and TRBJ1-1, with 7 bases that match TRBD1. Germline assignment: CDR1 KGHSH and CDR2 LQKENI. The V and J ends lost 0 bases and 5 bases, in that order; junction bases with no gene match: 6. This CDR3 contains 15 residues. CDR3 amino acids: CASSPPTTGQTEAFF. DNA of the CDR3: TGTGCCAGCTCACCACCGACGACAGGGCAGACTGAAGCTTTCTTT.

This clone was seen a handful of times. The CDR3: CASSSWTGTAPLHF. The CDR3 DNA is TGTGCCAGCAGCTCTTGGACAGGGACGGCACCCCTCCACTTT. The chain has TRBV13 and TRBJ1-6; 8 bases agree with TRBD1. This CDR3 is 14 amino acids long. CDR1 and CDR2 (germline): PRHDT, FYEKMQ (reference sequence). Trimming cost V 4 bases and J 11 bases; bases outside gene matches: 7.

The rearrangement uses TRBV11-2 and TRBJ2-1; possibly TRBD2 for D (6 bases). The CDR3 extends over 13 amino acids. CDR1 SGHAT and CDR2 FQNNGV come from the germline V gene. The ends were cut back, 0 bases at V and 14 bases at J, with 14 bases in the middle. CDR3 protein: CASSLEGHRREFF. Written as DNA, the CDR3 is TGTGCCAGCAGCTTAGAAGGCCACCGGAGGGAGTTCTTC.

The J gene is TRBJ2-2, the V gene TRBV4-3; 7 bases agree with TRBD1. In germline, CDR1 is LGHNA, CDR2 YSLEER. This CDR3 spans 16 amino acids. V shed 0 bases, J shed 3 bases, and the junction held 4 bases outside the gene matches. CDR3 sequence (DNA): TGCGCCAGCAGCCAAGATAGGACAGGCTACACCGGGGAGCTGTTTTTT. The encoded protein is CASSQDRTGYTGELFF.

V gene TRBV4-1 combines with J gene TRBJ2-3, with D maybe TRBD2 (5 bases). Germline-derived CDR1 and CDR2 are MGHRA and YSYEKL. The CDR3 runs to 15 residues. With 0 bases removed from V and 0 bases from J, the gap between germline ends came to 7 bases. In DNA, the CDR3 is TGCGCCAGCAGCCAAGACGGGGTAAGCACAGATACGCAGTATTTT. The encoded protein is CASSQDGVSTDTQYF.

There are a few counts of this clone. This chain uses TRBV4-3 with TRBJ1-1; tentatively, D is TRBD1 (6 bases). The CDR3 contains 17 residues. V shed 7 bases and J shed 0 bases, with 21 bases lying between them. Germline CDR1 is LGHNA and CDR2 is YSLEER. CDR3 coding DNA: TGCGCCAGCACCCTCACCAGGGGACCGTACTTGAACACTGAAGCTTTCTTT. This sequence encodes CASTLTRGPYLNTEAFF.

This clone has a handful of counts. Relative to the germline gene, one junction end is altered; a read error may explain this. The gene calls are TRBV27 and TRBJ2-1, with 13 nucleotides matching TRBD2. The CDR3 extends over 17 amino acids. Germline lookup yields CDR1 MNHEY and CDR2 SMNVEV (reference sequence). DNA for the CDR3: TGTGCCAGCACTTTACCCCCAGGACTAGCGGGAGAGAGTGAGCAGTTCTTC. The encoded protein is CASTLPPGLAGESEQFF.

The CDR3 protein is CASSFGRDTEAFF. For the CDR3, the DNA is TGTGCCAGCAGTTTCGGGAGGGACACTGAAGCTTTCTTT. The chain links TRBV28 to TRBJ1-1, with D unclear. Looked up from germline, CDR1 is MDHEN and CDR2 is SYDVKM. This CDR3 comprises 13 residues. The ends were cut back, 3 bases at V and 3 bases at J, with 8 bases in the middle. The full variable domain, completed using reference TRBV28 and TRBJ1-1, is DVKVTQSSRYLVKRTGEKVFLECVQDMDHENMFWYRQDPGLGLRLIYFSYDVKMKEKGDIPEGYSVSREKKERFSLILESASTNQTSMYLCASSFGRDTEAFFGQGTRLTVV.

This clone was counted a single time. V is TRBV11-2 and J is TRBJ2-1; a weak D match, TRBD2 (6 bases). The length of the CDR3 is 18 residues. CDR1 SGHAT and CDR2 FQNNGV come from the germline V gene. Trimming took off 2 bases at V and 2 bases at J, with 19 bases between the two ends. The CDR3 reads CASSLQSPRSGPYNEQFF. The CDR3 DNA follows: TGTGCCAGCAGCTTACAAAGCCCCCGGAGCGGGCCCTACAATGAGCAGTTCTTC.